These T cell receptor beta chains were read from a single sample in a study of patients and donors after allogeneic stem cell transplantation. TCRdb recomputed calls from the RT-PCR reads with MiXCR, one row per CDR3 protein. The sample yields about 200,000 distinct CDR3 sequences, 38% seen once. Sequenced material: blood, either unsorted or a sorted T cell fraction (not recorded which). Receptor source: a human donor who was either an allogeneic HSCT recipient or a stem cell or donor lymphocyte infusion donor (not recorded which). It is not recorded whose cells these are; they may come from a transplant donor. The CDR3 runs from the conserved cysteine through the conserved F or W. The D gene is left open where the match is weak. Only some rows state a clone size, as once, few, many or a class for expanded clones.

D	V	length	size	J	CDR3	DNA
-	TRBV24-1	13	-	TRBJ2-2	CATSDTNTGELFF	TGTGCCACCAGTGATACGAACACCGGGGAGCTGTTTTTT
-	TRBV7-3	15	-	TRBJ2-3	CASSLQPWGTDTQYF	TGTGCCAGCAGCTTACAACCCTGGGGCACAGATACGCAGTATTTT
-	TRBV4-2	15	-	TRBJ1-1	CASSQADTSNTEAFF	TGTGCCAGCAGCCAAGCGGACACCTCGAACACTGAAGCTTTCTTT
TRBD1	TRBV6-2/TRBV6-3	12	-	TRBJ2-2	CAGGQGAGELFF	TGTGCCGGAGGACAGGGGGCCGGGGAGCTGTTTTTT
-	TRBV5-1	13	-	TRBJ1-3	CASRLASGNTIYF	TGCGCCAGCAGACTGGCCTCTGGAAACACCATATATTTT
-	TRBV12-3/TRBV12-4	14	few	TRBJ1-2	CASSLEGRPYGYTF	TGTGCCAGCAGTTTAGAGGGACGGCCTTATGGCTACACCTTC
-	TRBV5-5	15	-	TRBJ1-5	CASSLGTPAGQPQHF	TGTGCCAGCAGCCTCGGGACGCCGGCCGGGCAGCCCCAGCATTTT
TRBD1	TRBV4-3	20	once	TRBJ1-6	CASSQGPGTGSSSYNSPLHF	TGCGCCAGCAGCCAGGGCCCCGGGACAGGTTCAAGCTCCTATAATTCACCCCTCCACTTT
-	TRBV7-8	13	-	TRBJ1-5	CASSPRRNQPQHF	TGTGCCAGCAGCCCCAGAAGGAATCAGCCCCAGCATTTT
TRBD1	TRBV6-1	16	-	TRBJ2-4	CASSEYGQGALNIQYF	TGTGCCAGCAGTGAATATGGACAGGGGGCGTTAAACATTCAGTACTTC
-	TRBV18	15	-	TRBJ1-1	CASSPLPLADTEAFF	TGTGCCAGCTCACCACTTCCCCTGGCGGACACTGAAGCTTTCTTT